These 31 T cell receptor beta chains were all obtained from the same sample, sequenced in a study of tumor-infiltrating lymphocytes in primary liver carcinoma. Total RNA amounting to 500 ng was the source from which TCR beta cDNA was made with a constant-region primer. Three nested multiplex PCR rounds of slightly modified ARM-PCR generated TCR beta libraries. Amplification in the first two PCR rounds was performed using TRBV1-TRBV30 forward primers and a C-beta reverse primer for roughly 10 cycles each. Via MiXCR, TCRdb re-called the multiplex PCR reads, giving one row per CDR3 protein. The sample includes around 25,000 distinct CDR3 sequences, around three quarters of them seen just once. Unsorted bulk tissue, about 19-31 mg of it, served as the source for co-extraction of RNA and DNA. Input material: liver tumor tissue from sampling region 3. Subset specified: tumor region T3, left-lateral pole. These receptor sequences come from a man aged 35-49 years with primary liver carcinoma and hepatitis B virus infection.

Details on this clonotype: The conserved phenylalanine or tryptophan is not found at the CDR3 terminus, so this likely reflects a read error. The V call is TRBV4-3, the J call TRBJ2-7, with D perhaps matching TRBD2 (6 bases). Germline CDR1 reads LGHNA; CDR2 reads YSLEER. The V gene lost 11 bases and the J gene lost 2 bases, with 22 bases spanning the gap. This CDR3 comprises 15 residues. In nucleotides, the CDR3 is TGCGCCTGCAACCAAGATCGGGAGACTCCCTACGAGCAGTACTTG. Protein sequence: CACNQDRETPYEQYL.

With regard to this clonotype: One end of the junction is discordant with germline, which a read error may explain. The J gene is TRBJ1-2, the V gene TRBV6-2 or TRBV6-3; D unclear. The length of the CDR3 is 13 residues. Germline V gene data show CDR1 as MNHEY and CDR2 as SVGEGT. CDR3 in DNA: TGTGCCGGCAGTAATACCGCTTCCTATGGTTACACCTTC. This gives the protein CAGSNTASYGYTF.

This clonotype was seen at least ten times. This chain connects TRBV6-1 to TRBJ2-2; TRBD2 aligns across 8 bases. The CDR3 consists of 16 residues. J was trimmed by 3 bases and V by 2 bases; bases with no gene match: 5. CDR1 and CDR2 from the germline V gene are MNHNS and SASEGT. In nucleotides, the CDR3 is TGTGCCAGCAGTGAACACGGGGGGGAGTACACCGGGGAGCTGTTTTTT. Protein sequence: CASSEHGGEYTGELFF.

On this clonotype itself: A junction end diverges from the germline sequence, so it may reflect a read error. J is TRBJ2-3 and V is TRBV5-1, with D possibly called TRBD1 or TRBD2 (5 bases each). This CDR3 is built from 16 residues. In germline, CDR1 is SGHRS, CDR2 YFSETQ. The CDR3 bases are TGCGCCAGTAGCTTGGAAGTGGGGGATTGGGGAGATACGCAGTATTTT. Protein product: CASSLEVGDWGDTQYF.

The chain uses TRBV6-1 and TRBJ2-2, with a tentative D call TRBD2 (7 bases). CDR3 size: 16 residues. The germline V and J ends were trimmed by 8 bases and 4 bases, with 20 bases remaining between them. CDR1 is MNHNS and CDR2 is SASEGT in the germline V gene. The CDR3 sequence is CASGGLADGRTGELFF. The CDR3 nucleotides read TGTGCCAGCGGGGGGCTAGCGGACGGACGCACCGGGGAGCTGTTTTTT.

On this clonotype itself: Compared with germline, one end of the junction differs, possibly owing to a read error. This chain joins TRBV6-5 and TRBJ1-6; 11 bases line up with TRBD1. CDR3 length: 13 amino acids. The germline CDR1 and CDR2 sequences are MNHEY and SVGAGI. In DNA, the CDR3 is TGTGCCAGGAGTTGGGGGACAGGGGGAGCCCTCCACTTT. It encodes CARSWGTGGALHF.

The chain recombines TRBV11-2 with TRBJ2-7, with 7 positions matching TRBD2. With V trimmed by 5 bases and J by 9 bases, 16 bases remained unmatched. This CDR3 is built from 15 residues. Germline V gene sequence: CDR1 SGHAT, CDR2 FQNNGV. The CDR3 loop is CASSAPGLMLWMQYF. The CDR3 DNA reads TGTGCCAGCAGCGCCCCGGGACTAATGTTGTGGATGCAGTACTTC.

As for this clonotype: At one end the junction does not follow the germline gene, possibly because of a read error. V usage is TRBV6-2 or TRBV6-3 and J usage is TRBJ2-5, with D perhaps being TRBD1 or TRBD2 (5 bases each). The CDR3 totals 13 residues. CDR1 is MNHEY, CDR2 SVGEGT, per germline. CDR3 in DNA: TGTGCCAGCAGCCGGGACGGGGAAGAGACCCAATACTTC. The encoded protein is CASSRDGEETQYF.

A word on this clonotype: The CDR3 does not end in the conserved phenylalanine or tryptophan, so this is likely a read error. The chain recombines TRBV4-3 with TRBJ2-2; D possibly matches TRBD1 or TRBD2 (5 bases each). There are 13 residues in the CDR3. Germline CDR1 reads LGHNA; CDR2 reads YSLEER. CDR3 DNA: TGCGCCAGCAGTCAAGATTTGGGGGTGGAGCTGTTTTCT. Protein: CASSQDLGVELFS.

This clonotype has a count of ten or more. The chain uses TRBV5-1 and TRBJ1-1; 8 positions agree with TRBD1. The CDR3 extends over 16 amino acids. Germline V CDR1 and CDR2: SGHRS, YFSETQ. V trimming: 4 bases; J trimming: 0 bases; junction bases outside the gene matches: 8. CDR3 sequence: CASSKRTGNVNTEAFF. CDR3 bases: TGCGCCAGCAGCAAACGGACAGGGAACGTGAACACTGAAGCTTTCTTT.

This clonotype came up once. The CDR3 end shows no conserved phenylalanine or tryptophan, and so a read error is likely. The DNA is left out, because the CDR3 cannot be placed on it with certainty; the CDR3 is given as TCRdb lists it. The chain employs TRBV1 and TRBJ2-1; the DNA was not compared with TRBD2, the D call given in the table. TRBV1 corresponds to a pseudogene. 16 amino acids form the CDR3, both terminal residues included. CDR3 protein: CTSSQLASGSYNEQFS.

To note about this clonotype: Relative to the germline gene, one junction end is altered; a read error may explain this. This chain connects TRBV4-1 to TRBJ2-7; 7 bases fit TRBD2. CDR1 MGHRA and CDR2 YSYEKL come from the germline V gene. This CDR3 has 16 residues. The chain's CDR3 is CARSQSLAEPLYEQYF. The CDR3, as DNA: TGTGCCAGGAGCCAATCCCTAGCGGAGCCACTTTACGAACAGTACTTC.

As regards this clonotype: The conserved closing phenylalanine or tryptophan is absent in this CDR3, likely reflecting a read error. This sequence joins TRBV11-2 and TRBJ2-5; D unresolved. CDR1 and CDR2 from the germline V gene are SGHAT and FQNNGV. The CDR3 length is 16 residues. The CDR3 nucleotides are TGTACCAGCAGCCAAACTCCTGGCGGAGTGAAAGAGACCCAGTACCTC. Translated, it gives CTSSQTPGGVKETQYL.

A remark on this clonotype: At one boundary the junction diverges from the germline segment, which might be a read error. The rearrangement joins TRBV6-1 to TRBJ2-1; D may match TRBD1 or TRBD2 (7 bases each). The CDR3 is 16 residues long. CDR1 and CDR2 (germline): MNHNS, SASEGT. The CDR3 reads CVSSEATTGRGREQFF. The CDR3 coding sequence is TGTGTCAGCAGTGAAGCGACTACTGGGAGGGGGCGGGAGCAGTTCTTC.

This clonotype has only a few counts. A junction boundary mismatches the germline segment, possibly from a read error. This sequence joins TRBV25-1 and TRBJ2-2, with a weak D call TRBD2 (5 bases). The length of the CDR3 is 14 residues. Germline CDR1 MGHDK, CDR2 SYGVNS. The CDR3 here is CASSEGTDAGELFF. The CDR3 region has the DNA TGTGCCAGCAGTGAGGGAACAGACGCCGGGGAGTTGTTTTTT.

This clonotype was picked up one time. At one end, the junction sequence differs from germline, possibly due to a read error. This chain joins TRBV29-1 and TRBJ2-4, with D perhaps TRBD1 or TRBD2 (6 bases each). The germline V gene encodes CDR1 SQVTM and CDR2 ANQGSEA. The CDR3 loop spans 14 amino acids. CDR3 in amino acids: CSVEGQSVGGIQYF. The DNA of the CDR3 is TGCAGTGTTGAGGGGCAGAGCGTCGGGGGCATCCAGTACTTC.

This clonotype is categorized as medium-sized. The chain employs TRBV5-6 and TRBJ2-2; TRBD1 aligns across 10 bases. The V gene's germline CDR1 is SGHDT and CDR2 YYEEEE. V dropped 5 bases and J dropped 4; count of bases not matched to a gene: 5. The CDR3 runs to 15 residues. The CDR3, as DNA: TGTGCCAGCAGTCCCGGGACAGGGGTCACCGGGGAGCTGTTTTTT. This gives the protein CASSPGTGVTGELFF. Looking up the rest from reference TRBV5-6 and TRBJ2-2 gives the full variable domain: DAGVTQSPTHLIKTRGQQVTLRCSPKSGHDTVSWYQQALGQGPQFIFQYYEEEERQRGNFPDRFSGHQFPNYSSELNVNALLLGDSALYLCASSPGTGVTGELFFGEGSRLTVL.

In nucleotides, the CDR3 is TGTGCCAGCGGACCGGGAGAGAGCTGCGAGCAGTACTTC. Protein sequence: CASGPGESCEQYF. The rearrangement joins TRBV12-3 or TRBV12-4 to TRBJ2-7, with D tentatively TRBD2 (6 bases). V lost 8 bases to trimming and J lost 6 bases, with 17 bases between them. There are 13 residues in the CDR3.

In the case of this clonotype: Mismatch with germline at one junction end may stem from a read error. The J gene is TRBJ2-5, the V gene TRBV11-1; TRBD1 matches at 7 bases. Germline V gene data show CDR1 as SGHAT and CDR2 as FQDESV (reference sequence). The CDR3 sequence is 14 residues long. The DNA of the CDR3 is TGTGCTAGCAGTGGACAGGTGGTGGTGGGGACCCAGTACTTC. This gives the protein CASSGQVVVGTQYF.

This clonotype appeared once. A junction end diverges from the germline sequence, so it may reflect a read error. The chain is built from TRBV29-1 and TRBJ2-1; 8 bases map to TRBD2. The germline V gene encodes CDR1 SQVTM and CDR2 ANQGSEA. The CDR3 has 12 residues. The CDR3 bases are TGCATCGTTGAGGGACTAGGGAATGAGCAGTTCTTC. It is translated as CIVEGLGNEQFF.

Comments on this clonotype: This CDR3 fails to terminate in the conserved phenylalanine or tryptophan, so it likely reflects a read error. The limits of the CDR3 on the DNA are not certain, so only TCRdb's listed CDR3 is given. J is TRBJ2-7 and V is TRBV10-3; TRBD2 was called by the table and not checked on the DNA. Termini included, the CDR3 measures 15 amino acids. In germline, CDR1 is ENHRY, CDR2 SYGVKD. This CDR3 reads CAISEIRLRTYEEYL.

Regarding this clonotype: Without the conserved terminal phenylalanine or tryptophan, this CDR3 likely stems from a read error. J is TRBJ2-1 and V is TRBV13, with 8 positions matching TRBD1. Per the germline V gene, CDR1 is PRHDT and CDR2 is FYEKMQ (reference sequence). CDR3 size: 15 residues. DNA for the CDR3: TGTGCCAGCAACTTAACACAGGGGGTCTTCGATGAGCAGTTCTCC. This translates into CASNLTQGVFDEQFS.

The CDR3 protein is CASSPEDRLSQYGYTF. In nucleotides, the CDR3 is TGTGCCAGCAGCCCCGAGGACAGACTATCCCAGTATGGCTACACCTTC. The genes are TRBV7-9 and TRBJ1-2; a possible D gene is TRBD1 (6 bases). The germline V gene encodes CDR1 SEHNR and CDR2 FQNEAQ (reference sequence). This CDR3 contains 16 residues. Trimming pared 5 bases from V and 5 bases from J, leaving 21 bases between.

Of note for this clonotype: A much more abundant neighbour one base away suggests this may be a read error. The chain employs TRBV5-6 and TRBJ2-7, with D perhaps TRBD2 (6 bases). Germline CDR1 is SGHDT and CDR2 is YYEEEE. The CDR3 loop spans 17 amino acids. The CDR3 loop reads CVSSLFIGGFYSYEQYF. The DNA of the CDR3 is TGTGTCAGCAGCTTGTTTATTGGAGGGTTTTACTCCTACGAGCAGTACTTC.

J is TRBJ2-5 and V is TRBV11-2; weak D call: TRBD2 (6 bases). Germline V gene data show CDR1 as SGHAT and CDR2 as FQNNGV. There are 16 residues in the CDR3. The CDR3 region has the DNA TGTGATAGCAGCCAAACTCTTGGCGGGGAGAAAGAGACCCAGTACTTC. Its translation: CDSSQTLGGEKETQYF.

This chain uses TRBV6-5 with TRBJ2-7, with TRBD2 as a possible D gene (5 bases). The CDR3 is made up of 14 amino acids. CDR1 and CDR2 (germline): MNHEY, SVGAGI. V dropped 7 bases and J dropped 6 bases, with 19 bases sitting between them. CDR3 bases: TGTGCCAGCAATCACTCTATCGGGAATAGCGAGCAGTACTTC. Translation gives CASNHSIGNSEQYF.

Notes on this clonotype: This may stem from a read error, because a much larger clone lies one nucleotide away. For the CDR3, the DNA is TGTGCCGACAGTCTTTGGACAGGGATGAAAGCTGGGGCCAACGTCCTGACTTTC. Its translation is CADSLWTGMKAGANVLTF. The chain joins TRBV6-5 to TRBJ2-6, with 8 bases identical to TRBD1. V was pared by 11 bases and J by 2 bases, with 17 bases of the junction left unmatched. CDR1 and CDR2 from the germline V gene are MNHEY and SVGAGI. This CDR3 has 18 residues.

The genes are TRBV4-1 and TRBJ1-1; tentatively, D is TRBD1 (5 bases). Germline-derived CDR1 and CDR2 are MGHRA and YSYEKL. This CDR3 region has 14 residues. V lost 4 bases, J lost 12 bases, and 21 bases lay in between. In nucleotides, the CDR3 is TGCGCCAGCAGCCGAGACCGCGGGGGATTAGAATCTTTCTTT. This gives the protein CASSRDRGGLESFF.

In this sample, this clonotype turned up once. This CDR3 is missing its conserved last phenylalanine or tryptophan, likely due to a read error. The V call is TRBV6-5, the J call TRBJ1-1; perhaps TRBD1 as D (5 bases). Trimming left V 3 bases short and J 5 bases short, with 10 bases between. In germline, CDR1 is MNHEY, CDR2 SVGAGI. The CDR3 runs to 13 residues. The CDR3 loop is CASSYRGSTEAFL. CDR3 bases: TGTGCCAGCAGTTATAGGGGAAGTACTGAAGCTTTCTTA.

This chain links TRBV28 with TRBJ2-7; 8 bases map to TRBD1. V lost 6 bases to trimming and J lost 2 bases; unmatched junction nucleotides: 9. Germline V gene lookup returns CDR1 MDHEN and CDR2 SYDVKM. The CDR3 runs 15 residues. In nucleotides, the CDR3 is TGTGCCAGCAGCAGAGGGGGACAGGTGACCTACGAGCAGTACTTC. Translation: CASSRGGQVTYEQYF. Variable domain in full (rest from reference TRBV28 and TRBJ2-7): DVKVTQSSRYLVKRTGEKVFLECVQDMDHENMFWYRQDPGLGLRLIYFSYDVKMKEKGDIPEGYSVSREKKERFSLILESASTNQTSMYLCASSRGGQVTYEQYFGPGTRLTVT.

The chain is built from TRBV28 and TRBJ2-7, with D possibly matching TRBD2 (7 bases). This CDR3 is 17 amino acids long. Germline CDR1 reads MDHEN; CDR2 reads SYDVKM. The V end lost 5 bases, the J end lost 7 bases, and 27 bases lay between the germline ends. The CDR3 spells CASSPPIGGGPPDEQYF. DNA of the CDR3: TGTGCCAGCAGTCCCCCTATAGGGGGAGGGCCCCCCGATGAGCAGTACTTC.